Presented here are 21 T cell receptor beta chains from one specimen sequenced in a study of blood T cell repertoires in COVID-19. Sequencing used immunoSEQ multiplex PCR; TCRdb keeps in-frame clones, though not all of them. The table includes about 110,000 clones, 88% detected once. The source material was peripheral blood. The source of these receptors is a woman aged 50 to 60 with acute or convalescent COVID-19.

This clone was seen only a few times. This chain joins TRBV10-3 and TRBJ2-2; tentatively, D is TRBD1 (5 bases). The germline CDR1 and CDR2 sequences are ENHRY and SYGVKD. The CDR3 extends over 11 amino acids. The CDR3 bases are TGTGGATCAGGGCAGGGAGGGGAGCTGTTTTTT. It codes for CGSGQGGELFF.

The gene calls are TRBV4-2 and TRBJ2-2, with 8 nucleotides matching TRBD2. The CDR3 is 15 residues long. Trimming cost V 6 bases and J 3 bases; bases outside gene matches: 6. Per the germline V gene, CDR1 is LGHNA and CDR2 is YNFKEQ. The CDR3 here is CASSISGSDTGELFF. The CDR3 DNA reads TGTGCCAGCAGTATAAGCGGGAGCGACACCGGGGAGCTGTTTTTT.

This chain links TRBV15 with TRBJ1-5; D may be TRBD1 (5 bases). The CDR3 extends over 12 amino acids. CDR1 is LNHNV and CDR2 is YYDKDF in the germline V gene (reference sequence). Between the trimmed V and J ends, which lost 2 bases and 6 bases, there was a span of 5 bases. The DNA for the CDR3 is TGTGCCACCAGCAGACAGGGTCAGCCCCAGCATTTT. Protein: CATSRQGQPQHF.

The chain recombines TRBV30 with TRBJ2-1; 7 nucleotides match TRBD2. The ends lost 3 bases at V and 5 bases at J; junction bases unmatched: 10. There are 15 residues in the CDR3. Germline V gives CDR1 GTSNPN, CDR2 SVGIG (reference sequence). The CDR3 DNA follows: TGTGCCTGGAGCGGAGTTGCGGGAGCTAACAATGAGCAGTTCTTC. Amino acid sequence: CAWSGVAGANNEQFF.

V is TRBV5-1 and J is TRBJ2-2, with D possibly TRBD1 on 6 matching bases. This CDR3 has 13 residues. Germline V gene lookup returns CDR1 SGHRS and CDR2 YFSETQ. Trimming stripped 4 bases from V and 6 bases from J, with 10 bases between. The CDR3 sequence is CASSTQGSGELFF. CDR3 DNA: TGCGCCAGCAGCACCCAGGGGTCCGGGGAGCTGTTTTTT.

The J gene is TRBJ2-2, the V gene TRBV11-3, with 12 bases matching TRBD2. J lost 6 bases, V lost 4 bases, and 3 bases had no gene match. Germline-derived CDR1 and CDR2 are SGHNT and YENEEA. The CDR3 runs 15 residues. The CDR3 bases are TGTGCCAGCAGCTCGACTAGCGGGAGTCCCGGGGAGCTGTTTTTT. Its protein is CASSSTSGSPGELFF.

This chain connects TRBV24-1 to TRBJ2-3; a weak D match, TRBD2 (5 bases). V was clipped by 4 bases and J by 6 bases, with 19 bases between them. The CDR3 runs to 16 residues. The germline gives CDR1 KGHDR, CDR2 SFDVKD. Written as DNA, the CDR3 is TGTGCCACCAGTGACAAGGTCGGACTTCGTGTGGATACGCAGTATTTT. Residues: CATSDKVGLRVDTQYF.

This clone is a singleton in its sample. For the CDR3, the DNA is TGTGCCTGGAGTCCAGGGGTAAATGAGCAGTTCTTC. Its protein is CAWSPGVNEQFF. The chain is built from TRBV30 and TRBJ2-1; tentative D call: TRBD1 (6 bases). Germline lookup yields CDR1 GTSNPN and CDR2 SVGIG (reference sequence). This CDR3 spans 12 amino acids. Trimming shortened V by 2 bases and J by 7 bases, and 9 bases separated the two germline ends.

The rearrangement links TRBV19 to TRBJ2-2, with 8 positions matching TRBD2. The germline gives CDR1 LNHDA, CDR2 SQIVND (reference sequence). V shed 7 bases and J 3 bases; nucleotides not matched to a gene: 10. The CDR3 length is 16 residues. The CDR3: CASKMRGAGDTGELFF. CDR3 coding DNA: TGTGCCAGTAAGATGCGGGGGGCAGGGGACACCGGGGAGCTGTTTTTT.

The chain is built from TRBV27 and TRBJ2-1; 10 bases map to TRBD2. With V trimmed by 8 bases and J by 0 bases, 4 bases remained unmatched. Germline V gene sequence: CDR1 MNHEY, CDR2 SMNVEV (reference sequence). The CDR3 runs to 15 residues. In nucleotides, the CDR3 is TGTGCCAGCTTAAGACTAGCGGGCTCCTACAATGAGCAGTTCTTC. Its protein is CASLRLAGSYNEQFF.

Comments on this clone: Other DNA sequences of this sample code for an identical CDR3. The J gene is TRBJ2-7, the V gene TRBV5-1; 12 bases match TRBD1. Trimming took 4 bases from V and 7 from J; bases not matched to a gene: 6. Germline V gene data show CDR1 as SGHRS and CDR2 as YFSETQ. The CDR3 length is 14 residues. CDR3: CASSLGQGAYEQYF. CDR3 DNA: TGCGCCAGCAGCCTGGGACAGGGGGCTTATGAGCAGTACTTC.

The rearrangement uses TRBV27 and TRBJ1-6; TRBD1 matches 8 bases. V shed 8 bases, J shed 7 bases, and the junction held 10 bases outside the gene matches. CDR1 is MNHEY, CDR2 SMNVEV, per germline (reference sequence). CDR3 length: 15 residues. Here the CDR3 reads CASYMDRDKNSPLHF. CDR3 bases: TGTGCCAGCTACATGGACAGGGACAAAAATTCACCCCTCCACTTT.

V gene TRBV2 combines with J gene TRBJ1-2; the match to TRBD1 covers 10 bases. Losses at the gene ends were 7 bases for V and 2 bases for J; bases not matched to a gene: 4. Germline CDR1 SNHLY, CDR2 FYNNEI. This CDR3 has 14 residues. CDR3: CASNSDRGNYGYTF. The CDR3 DNA reads TGTGCCAGCAATTCGGACAGGGGGAACTATGGCTACACCTTC.

The chain joins TRBV2 to TRBJ2-7; 9 bases map to TRBD2. CDR1 and CDR2 (germline): SNHLY, FYNNEI. J was trimmed by 1 base and V by 4 bases; bases with no gene match: 5. CDR3 length: 15 amino acids. CDR3: CASSVRLAVSYEQYF. CDR3 DNA: TGTGCCAGCAGTGTCAGACTAGCGGTTTCCTACGAGCAGTACTTC.

The chain couples TRBV6-6 to TRBJ1-2; D possibly corresponds to TRBD1 (6 bases). Trimming shortened V by 7 bases and J by 5 bases, and 20 bases separated the two germline ends. Germline lookup yields CDR1 MNHNY and CDR2 SVGAGI (reference sequence). The CDR3 runs to 15 residues. The CDR3 DNA reads as TGTGCCAGCACCTCCCCCGGGCAGGGGATTTATGGCTACACCTTC. It yields the protein CASTSPGQGIYGYTF.

V and J are TRBV7-2 and TRBJ2-7, with TRBD2 matching over 8 bases. The CDR3 spans 14 residues. Germline V gene lookup returns CDR1 SGHTA and CDR2 FQGNSA. J lost 8 bases, V lost 6 bases, and 12 bases had no gene match. The CDR3 loop reads CASSSSGPHLKQYF. In DNA form, the CDR3 reads TGTGCCAGCAGTTCTAGCGGGCCTCACCTCAAGCAGTACTTC.

V usage is TRBV19 and J usage is TRBJ2-6, with D possibly being TRBD1 (6 bases). V was cut by 10 bases and J by 1 base, with 17 bases left in between. Germline V CDR1 and CDR2: LNHDA, SQIVND (reference sequence). There are 16 residues in the CDR3. This CDR3 is CATQGWSTSGANVLTF. For the CDR3, the DNA is TGTGCCACCCAGGGGTGGTCTACTTCTGGGGCCAACGTCCTGACTTTC. Looking up the rest from reference TRBV19 and TRBJ2-6 gives the full variable domain: DGGITQSPKYLFRKEGQNVTLSCEQNLNHDAMYWYRQDPGQGLRLIYYSQIVNDFQKGDIAEGYSVSREKKESFPLTVTSAQKNPTAFYLCATQGWSTSGANVLTFGAGSRLTVL.

J is TRBJ2-4 and V is TRBV19; D is unresolved. Germline CDR1 and CDR2: LNHDA and SQIVND (reference sequence). This CDR3 is 17 amino acids long. With 5 bases removed from V and 0 bases from J, the gap between germline ends came to 17 bases. Here the CDR3 DNA reads TGTGCCAGTAGTTCTCCGAGTAGTTCCGTAGCCAAAAACATTCAGTACTTC. It translates to CASSSPSSSVAKNIQYF.

The chain recombines TRBV7-8 with TRBJ2-7, with D tentatively TRBD2 (6 bases). This CDR3 spans 15 amino acids. Germline CDR1 reads SGHVS; CDR2 reads FQNEAQ. V lost 1 base to trimming and J lost 1 base, with 11 bases between them. CDR3 sequence reads: CASSLVGGESYEQYF. The CDR3 nucleotides are TGTGCCAGCAGCTTAGTAGGAGGGGAGTCCTACGAGCAGTACTTC.

This clone has just a few counts. V and J are TRBV7-9 and TRBJ2-7; 8 bases are shared with TRBD2. The germline V gene encodes CDR1 SEHNR and CDR2 FQNEAQ (reference sequence). This CDR3 contains 17 residues. V was clipped by 5 bases and J by 7 bases; unmatched bases: 19. The chain's CDR3 is CASSAEMTSAQEGEQYF. The CDR3 DNA sequence: TGTGCCAGCAGCGCCGAGATGACTAGCGCCCAGGAGGGAGAGCAGTACTTC.

V gene TRBV19 combines with J gene TRBJ1-1, with a weak D call TRBD1 (5 bases). From germline, CDR1 is LNHDA and CDR2 SQIVND (reference sequence). Trimming removed 7 bases at V and 1 base at J, with 10 bases between. CDR3 length equals 13 residues. This CDR3 reads CASMGGWNTEAFF. The CDR3 region has the DNA TGTGCCAGTATGGGGGGATGGAACACTGAAGCTTTCTTT.